A selection of T cell receptor beta chains follows, all from one sample in a study of T cells expressing NK-cell markers. Following a re-call of the 5' RACE reads, TCRdb has one entry per CDR3 protein and lacks DNA. The sample table includes about 30,000 distinct CDR3 sequences. The sample was blood T cells: a sorted CD56 or NKG2C T cell subset, CD4+ or CD8+ T cells, or bulk PBMC T cells (not recorded which). The receptor set was obtained from a woman between 18 and 69 years old in good health. Both conserved end residues are part of each CDR3. Fields, in order: V gene, J gene, CDR3 protein.

v_gene: TRBV12-3/TRBV12-4
j_gene: TRBJ2-5
CDR3aa: CASSLYGGAFSETQYF

v_gene: TRBV4-2
j_gene: TRBJ2-3
CDR3aa: CASSQVGDSSTDTQYF

v_gene: TRBV6-2/TRBV6-3
j_gene: TRBJ2-2
CDR3aa: CASSYVSGTSYTGELFF

v_gene: TRBV6-5
j_gene: TRBJ2-1
CDR3aa: CASSYADSRNNEQFF

v_gene: TRBV12-3/TRBV12-4
j_gene: TRBJ1-2
CDR3aa: CASSPTENYGYTF

v_gene: TRBV7-9
j_gene: TRBJ2-1
CDR3aa: CASTIGLDTYNEQFF

v_gene: TRBV12-3/TRBV12-4
j_gene: TRBJ2-3
CDR3aa: CASSLASWTDTQYF

v_gene: TRBV7-3
j_gene: TRBJ1-1
CDR3aa: CASSSGQERTEAFF

v_gene: TRBV2
j_gene: TRBJ2-1
CDR3aa: CASSDSSGGPYNEQFF

v_gene: TRBV7-8
j_gene: TRBJ1-5
CDR3aa: CASSLEGGVQPQHF

v_gene: TRBV25-1
j_gene: TRBJ2-7
CDR3aa: CASSELFYEQYF

v_gene: TRBV5-1
j_gene: TRBJ2-6
CDR3aa: CASSSYQGAGANVLTF

v_gene: TRBV27
j_gene: TRBJ2-1
CDR3aa: CASNQGLAGGGEQFF

v_gene: TRBV7-9
j_gene: TRBJ2-2
CDR3aa: CASSLEGGPNTGELFF

v_gene: TRBV5-1
j_gene: TRBJ2-2
CDR3aa: CASIPGQGYTGELFF

v_gene: TRBV7-9
j_gene: TRBJ2-1
CDR3aa: CASSPLLDNSLLRQFF

v_gene: TRBV27
j_gene: TRBJ1-1
CDR3aa: CASSSRTGLNTEAFF

v_gene: TRBV6-6
j_gene: TRBJ1-1
CDR3aa: CASSGSRAEAFF

v_gene: TRBV2
j_gene: TRBJ2-1
CDR3aa: CASRADRNYNEQFF

v_gene: TRBV27
j_gene: TRBJ2-7
CDR3aa: CASSPEERMKQYF

v_gene: TRBV6-1
j_gene: TRBJ1-1
CDR3aa: CASRKPLNTEAFF

v_gene: TRBV20-1
j_gene: TRBJ2-1
CDR3aa: CSASPTSGTYNEQFF

v_gene: TRBV27
j_gene: TRBJ2-1
CDR3aa: CASKLAGESYNEQFF

v_gene: TRBV6-4
j_gene: TRBJ2-3
CDR3aa: CASSDSIGTDTQYF

v_gene: TRBV27
j_gene: TRBJ2-1
CDR3aa: CASSRLEGNEQFF

v_gene: TRBV12-3/TRBV12-4
j_gene: TRBJ2-7
CDR3aa: CASSLVGTGYEQYF

v_gene: TRBV12-3/TRBV12-4
j_gene: TRBJ2-5
CDR3aa: CASKRDGLKETQYF

v_gene: TRBV2
j_gene: TRBJ2-7
CDR3aa: CASRTGTGGDEQYF

v_gene: TRBV12-3/TRBV12-4
j_gene: TRBJ1-5
CDR3aa: CASSLGQPQHF

v_gene: TRBV27
j_gene: TRBJ2-1
CDR3aa: CASSDGTSGVNEQFF

v_gene: TRBV29-1
j_gene: TRBJ2-1
CDR3aa: CSTQGGSGSSNEQFF

v_gene: TRBV12-3/TRBV12-4
j_gene: TRBJ1-5
CDR3aa: CASSKARLTHSNQPQHF

v_gene: TRBV7-8
j_gene: TRBJ1-5
CDR3aa: CASSPTTGINQPQHF

v_gene: TRBV20-1
j_gene: TRBJ1-6
CDR3aa: CSARDVTASYNSPLHF

v_gene: TRBV27
j_gene: TRBJ1-2
CDR3aa: CASSSPRQGVYYGYTF

v_gene: TRBV4-1
j_gene: TRBJ2-7
CDR3aa: CASSQDSGDYEQYF

v_gene: TRBV24-1
j_gene: TRBJ1-1
CDR3aa: CATSDPSGGLAEAFF

v_gene: TRBV4-1
j_gene: TRBJ2-2
CDR3aa: CATRARDTGELFF

v_gene: TRBV4-1
j_gene: TRBJ2-7
CDR3aa: CASSFYSGGPRYEQYF

v_gene: TRBV4-1
j_gene: TRBJ2-7
CDR3aa: CASSQDGWADEQYF

v_gene: TRBV7-9
j_gene: TRBJ1-4
CDR3aa: CASSLIGQAREKLFF

v_gene: TRBV12-3/TRBV12-4
j_gene: TRBJ2-2
CDR3aa: CASSLNTGTGELFF

v_gene: TRBV11-2
j_gene: TRBJ2-5
CDR3aa: CASRFPGTSGGQETQYF